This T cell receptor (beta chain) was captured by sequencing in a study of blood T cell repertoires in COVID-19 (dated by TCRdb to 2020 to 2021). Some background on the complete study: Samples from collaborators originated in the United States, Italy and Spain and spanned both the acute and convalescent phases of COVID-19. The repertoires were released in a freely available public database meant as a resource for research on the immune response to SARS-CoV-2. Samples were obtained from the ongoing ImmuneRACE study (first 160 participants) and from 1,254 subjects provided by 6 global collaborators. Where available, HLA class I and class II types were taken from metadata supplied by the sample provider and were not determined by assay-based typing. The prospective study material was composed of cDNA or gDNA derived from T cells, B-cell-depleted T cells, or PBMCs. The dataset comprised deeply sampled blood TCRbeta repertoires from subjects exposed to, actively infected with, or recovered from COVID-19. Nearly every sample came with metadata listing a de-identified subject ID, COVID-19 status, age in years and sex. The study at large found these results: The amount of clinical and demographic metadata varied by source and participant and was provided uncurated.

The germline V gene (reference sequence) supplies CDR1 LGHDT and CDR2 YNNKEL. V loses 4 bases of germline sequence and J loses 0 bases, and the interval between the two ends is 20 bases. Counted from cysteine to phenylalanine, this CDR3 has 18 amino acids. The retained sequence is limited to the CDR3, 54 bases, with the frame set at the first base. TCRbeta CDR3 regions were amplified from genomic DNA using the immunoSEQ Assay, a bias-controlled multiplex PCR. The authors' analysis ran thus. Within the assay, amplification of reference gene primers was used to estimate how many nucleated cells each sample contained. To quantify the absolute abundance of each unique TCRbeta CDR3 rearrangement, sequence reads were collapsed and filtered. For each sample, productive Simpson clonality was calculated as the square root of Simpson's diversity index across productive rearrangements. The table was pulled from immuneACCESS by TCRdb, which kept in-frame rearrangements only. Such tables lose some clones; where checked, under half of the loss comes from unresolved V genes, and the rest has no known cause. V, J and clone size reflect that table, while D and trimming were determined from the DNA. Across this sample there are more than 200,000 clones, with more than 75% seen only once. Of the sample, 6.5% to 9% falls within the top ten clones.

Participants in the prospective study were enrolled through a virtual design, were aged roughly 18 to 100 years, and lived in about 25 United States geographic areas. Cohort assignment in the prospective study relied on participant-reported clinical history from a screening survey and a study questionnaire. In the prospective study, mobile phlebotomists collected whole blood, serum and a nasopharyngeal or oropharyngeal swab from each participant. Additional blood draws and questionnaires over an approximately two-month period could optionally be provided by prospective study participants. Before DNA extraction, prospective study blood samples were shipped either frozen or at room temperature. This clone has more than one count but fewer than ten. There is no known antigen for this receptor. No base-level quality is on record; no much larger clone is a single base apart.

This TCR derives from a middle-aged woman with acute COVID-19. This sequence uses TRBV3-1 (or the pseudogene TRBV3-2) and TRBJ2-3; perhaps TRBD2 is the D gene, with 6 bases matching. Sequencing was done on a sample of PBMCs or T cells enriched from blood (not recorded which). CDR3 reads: CASSPGLVSGVSTDTQYF. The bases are TGTGCCAGCAGCCCCGGACTCGTGTCGGGGGTTAGCACAGATACGCAGTATTTT.